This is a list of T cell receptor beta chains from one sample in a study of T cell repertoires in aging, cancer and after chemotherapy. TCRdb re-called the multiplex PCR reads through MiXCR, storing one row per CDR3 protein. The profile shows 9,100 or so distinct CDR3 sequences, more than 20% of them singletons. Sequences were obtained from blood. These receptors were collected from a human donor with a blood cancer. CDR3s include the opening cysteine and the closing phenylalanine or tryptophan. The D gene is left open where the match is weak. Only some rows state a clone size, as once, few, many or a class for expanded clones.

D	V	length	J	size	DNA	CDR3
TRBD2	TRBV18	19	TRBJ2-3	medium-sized	TGTGCCAGCTCCCAACTAGCGGGGCAAGTCTCCTCTAGCACAGATACGCAGTATTTT	CASSQLAGQVSSSTDTQYF
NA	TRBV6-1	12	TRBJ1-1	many	TGTGCCAGCAGCCGAATCAGAACTGAAGCTTTCTTT	CASSRIRTEAFF
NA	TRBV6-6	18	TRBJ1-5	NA	TGTGCCAGCAGTTACTCGAATAGGGGCCGATATAGCAATCAGCCCCAGCATTTT	CASSYSNRGRYSNQPQHF
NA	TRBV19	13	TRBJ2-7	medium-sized	TGTGCCAGTAGTATAAGTGGGAGCTCCGAGCAGTACTTC	CASSISGSSEQYF
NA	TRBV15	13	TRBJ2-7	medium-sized	TGTGCCACCAGCTCCGGGATTTCCTACGAGCAGTACTTC	CATSSGISYEQYF
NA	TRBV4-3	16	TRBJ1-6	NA	TGCGCCAGCAGCCAAGATCTGACAGGTGGGGATTCACCCCTCCACTTT	CASSQDLTGGDSPLHF
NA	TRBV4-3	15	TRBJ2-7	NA	TGCGCCAGCAGTCCCGAGTGGCAGGCGGGCTACGAGCAGTACTTC	CASSPEWQAGYEQYF
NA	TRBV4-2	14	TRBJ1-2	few	TGTGCCAGCAGCCAAGATACGGGGAACTATGGCTACACCTTC	CASSQDTGNYGYTF
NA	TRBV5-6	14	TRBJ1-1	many	TGTGCCAGCATCTCCGGGACATTGAACACTGAAGCTTTCTTT	CASISGTLNTEAFF
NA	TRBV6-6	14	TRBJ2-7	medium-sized	TGTGCCAGCAGTTTGTCTAGGGGCCCCATGGAGCAGTACTTC	CASSLSRGPMEQYF
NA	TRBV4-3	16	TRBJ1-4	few	TGCGCCAGCAGCCCAGGCGGGGACGGCAGAGGTGAAAAACTGTTTTTT	CASSPGGDGRGEKLFF
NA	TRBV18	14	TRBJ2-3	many	TGTGCCAGCTCACCACAGGGCCCCACAGATACGCAGTATTTT	CASSPQGPTDTQYF
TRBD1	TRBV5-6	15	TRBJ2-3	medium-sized	TGTGCCAGCAGCTTGGACCGGACAGGGGCAGATACGCAGTATTTT	CASSLDRTGADTQYF
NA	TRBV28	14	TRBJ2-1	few	TGTGCCAGCAGCAAACGGGGGGCGGACAATGAGCAGTTCTTC	CASSKRGADNEQFF
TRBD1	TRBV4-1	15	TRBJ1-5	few	TGCGCCAGCAGCCAGAAGGACAGGGATAATCAGCCCCAGCATTTT	CASSQKDRDNQPQHF
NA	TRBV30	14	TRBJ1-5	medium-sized	TGTGCCTGGAGTCGGACAACCTCCAATCAGCCCCAGCATTTT	CAWSRTTSNQPQHF
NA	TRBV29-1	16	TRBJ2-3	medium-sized	TGCAGCGTTGAAGATCCGAGAGGTTTGAGGACAGATACGCAGTATTTT	CSVEDPRGLRTDTQYF
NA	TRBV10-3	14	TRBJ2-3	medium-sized	TGTGCCATCAGCGCGCGGTCCCTCACAGATACGCAGTATTTT	CAISARSLTDTQYF
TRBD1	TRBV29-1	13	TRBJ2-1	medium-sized	TGCAGCGTTGGGACAGGGACTTACAATGAGCAGTTCTTC	CSVGTGTYNEQFF